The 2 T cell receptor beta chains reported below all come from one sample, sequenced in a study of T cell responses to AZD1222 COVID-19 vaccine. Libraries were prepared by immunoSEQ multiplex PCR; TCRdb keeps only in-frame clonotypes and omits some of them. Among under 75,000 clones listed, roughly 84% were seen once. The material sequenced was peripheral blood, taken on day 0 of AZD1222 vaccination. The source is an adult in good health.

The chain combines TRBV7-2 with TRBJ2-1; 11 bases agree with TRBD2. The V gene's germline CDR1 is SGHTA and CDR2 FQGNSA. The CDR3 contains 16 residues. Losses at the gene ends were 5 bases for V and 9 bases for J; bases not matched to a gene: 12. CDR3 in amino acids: CASSQNSGRVLSEQFF. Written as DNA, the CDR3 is TGTGCCAGCAGCCAAAATAGCGGGAGGGTTCTTAGTGAGCAGTTCTTC.

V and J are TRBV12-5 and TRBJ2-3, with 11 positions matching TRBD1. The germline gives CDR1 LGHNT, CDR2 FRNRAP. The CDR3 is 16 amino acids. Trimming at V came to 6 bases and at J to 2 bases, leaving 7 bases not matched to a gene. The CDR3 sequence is CASGQGQGVHTDTQYF. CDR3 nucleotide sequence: TGTGCTAGTGGGCAGGGACAGGGGGTCCACACAGATACGCAGTATTTT.